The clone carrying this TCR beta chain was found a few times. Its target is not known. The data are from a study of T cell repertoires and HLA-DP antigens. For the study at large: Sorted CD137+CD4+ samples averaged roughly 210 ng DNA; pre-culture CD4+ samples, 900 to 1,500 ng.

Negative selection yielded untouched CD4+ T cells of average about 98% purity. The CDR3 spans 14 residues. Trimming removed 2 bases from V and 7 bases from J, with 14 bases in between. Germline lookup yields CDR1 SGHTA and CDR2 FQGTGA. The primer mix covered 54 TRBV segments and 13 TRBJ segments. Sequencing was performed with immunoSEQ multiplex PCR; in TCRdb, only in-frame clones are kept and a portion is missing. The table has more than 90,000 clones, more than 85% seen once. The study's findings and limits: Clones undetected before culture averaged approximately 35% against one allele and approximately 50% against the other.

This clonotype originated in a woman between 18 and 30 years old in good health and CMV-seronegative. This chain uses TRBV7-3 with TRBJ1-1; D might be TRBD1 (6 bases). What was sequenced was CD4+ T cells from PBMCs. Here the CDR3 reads CASSLGTGRNEAFF. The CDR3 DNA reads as TGTGCCAGCAGCTTAGGAACAGGGCGAAATGAAGCTTTCTTT.